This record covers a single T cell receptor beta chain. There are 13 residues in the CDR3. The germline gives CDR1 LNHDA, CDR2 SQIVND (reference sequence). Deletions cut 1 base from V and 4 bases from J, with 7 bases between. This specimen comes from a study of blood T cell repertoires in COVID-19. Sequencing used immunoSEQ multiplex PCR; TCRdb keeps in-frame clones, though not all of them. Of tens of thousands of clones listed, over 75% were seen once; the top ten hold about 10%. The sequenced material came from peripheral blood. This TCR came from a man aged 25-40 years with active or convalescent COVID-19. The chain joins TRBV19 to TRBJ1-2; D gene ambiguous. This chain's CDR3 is CASSIGLGYGYTF. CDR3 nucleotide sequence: TGTGCCAGTAGTATAGGGCTTGGCTATGGCTACACCTTC.